This T cell receptor (beta chain) derives from a study of shared clonotypes between healthy human individuals. Study-wide findings and caveats: Across four donors, naive CD4 shared around 5.1%, naive CD8 over 3%, memory CD4 roughly 2.5%, memory CD8 under 0.5%. Estimated richness was generally greater in naive than memory subsets.

Data came from immunoSEQ multiplex PCR; TCRdb stores just in-frame clones and leaves some out. This sample has over a million clones, with around three quarters found just once. With regard to this clone: The antigen remains undetermined.

This CDR3 has 14 residues. Trimming cost V 1 base and J 5 bases, with 9 bases left between them. The germline gives CDR1 SGHTA, CDR2 FQGTGA. The TCR sequence derives from a young man in good health. Some clones in this sample may be carry-over from other donors' samples. The sequenced sample consisted of memory CD4+ T cells from PBMCs. The subset was: CD45RA-negative fraction. The V call is TRBV7-3, the J call TRBJ2-1; no definite D call. This CDR3 reads CASSLNYPNNEQFF. CDR3 nucleotides: TGTGCCAGCAGCTTAAACTACCCAAACAATGAGCAGTTCTTC.